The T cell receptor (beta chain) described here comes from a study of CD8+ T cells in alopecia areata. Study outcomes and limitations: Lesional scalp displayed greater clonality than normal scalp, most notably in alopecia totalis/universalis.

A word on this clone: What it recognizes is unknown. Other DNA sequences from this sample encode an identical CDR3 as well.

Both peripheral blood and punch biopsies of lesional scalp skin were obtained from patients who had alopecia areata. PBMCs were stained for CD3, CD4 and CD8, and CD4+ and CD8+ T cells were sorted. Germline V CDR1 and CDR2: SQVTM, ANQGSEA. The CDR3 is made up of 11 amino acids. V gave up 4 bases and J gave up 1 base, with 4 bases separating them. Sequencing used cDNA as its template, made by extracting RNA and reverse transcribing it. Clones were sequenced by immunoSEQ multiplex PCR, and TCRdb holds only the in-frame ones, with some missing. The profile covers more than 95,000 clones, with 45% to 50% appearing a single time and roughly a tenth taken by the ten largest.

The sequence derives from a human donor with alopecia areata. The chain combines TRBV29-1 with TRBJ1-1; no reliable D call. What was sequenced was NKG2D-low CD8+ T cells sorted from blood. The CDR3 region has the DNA TGCAGCGTTGTGGGGAACACTGAAGCTTTCTTT. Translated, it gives CSVVGNTEAFF.